This TCR beta chain was identified during a study of T-cell memory formation after mild COVID-19. Whole-study results and caveats: Pre-infection memory showed some responding clones, and this suggested that cross-reactive memory joined.

On this clonotype itself: Antigen unknown.

The CDR3 runs to 16 residues. CDR1 and CDR2 (germline): SGHTA, FQGNSA. The V and J ends lost 0 bases and 5 bases, in that order; junction bases with no gene match: 4. TCRdb used MiXCR to reprocess the 5' RACE reads, holding one entry per CDR3 protein. This table has roughly 580,000 distinct CDR3 sequences, about a sixth appearing once. Material for sequencing was PBMCs or a T cell subset sorted from them (not recorded which). The receptor was derived from an adult woman who had mild COVID-19 (a few samples of this study predate the infection). Cell type and time point are not known. V is TRBV7-2 and J is TRBJ2-2; 9 bases are a match to TRBD1. The CDR3 reads CASSLAQGARTGELFF. As DNA, the CDR3 is TGTGCCAGCAGCTTAGCACAGGGGGCAAGGACCGGGGAGCTGTTTTTT.